These 32 T cell receptor beta chains share one sample of origin, sequenced in a study of T cell responses to AZD1222 COVID-19 vaccine. Clones were sequenced by immunoSEQ multiplex PCR, and TCRdb holds only the in-frame ones, with some missing. The table has fewer than 75,000 clones, 85% to 90% seen once; the top ten hold 15% to 20%. The specimen was peripheral blood, collected on day 0 of AZD1222 vaccination. The origin of the receptors is an adult in good health.

This clone was recorded only once. V and J are TRBV10-3 and TRBJ2-2; tentatively, D is TRBD2 (7 bases). Trimming shortened V by 7 bases and J by 4 bases, and 16 bases separated the two germline ends. The CDR3 contains 15 residues. Germline CDR1 and CDR2: ENHRY and SYGVKD. CDR3 loop: CAIKSGGLGTGELFF. The DNA of the CDR3 is TGTGCCATCAAATCGGGGGGCTTAGGCACCGGGGAGCTGTTTTTT.

This clone was detected only a few times. The V call is TRBV3-1 (or the pseudogene TRBV3-2), the J call TRBJ2-5; 7 bases match TRBD2. The CDR3 is 16 residues long. The trim removed 1 base at V and 1 base at J, leaving 6 bases unmatched. CDR1 LGHDT and CDR2 YNNKEL come from the germline V gene (reference sequence). The CDR3 DNA is TGTGCCAGCAGCCAAGGGATCGGGGGGACCCAAGAGACCCAGTACTTC. Its protein is CASSQGIGGTQETQYF.

This clone was observed a few times. J is TRBJ1-5 and V is TRBV5-4; D is uncertain. Trimming removed 0 bases from V and 3 bases from J, with 7 bases in between. Germline values: CDR1 SGHNT, CDR2 YYREEE (reference sequence). The CDR3 has 14 residues. The CDR3, as DNA: TGTGCCAGCAGCTTGGGTGGGAACAATCAGCCCCAGCATTTT. As protein: CASSLGGNNQPQHF.

V and J are TRBV5-1 and TRBJ1-1; 8 bases line up with TRBD1. The CDR3 loop spans 16 amino acids. The V and J ends lost 2 bases and 3 bases, in that order; junction bases with no gene match: 9. The germline V gene encodes CDR1 SGHRS and CDR2 YFSETQ. The CDR3 here is CASSLGSRGPHTEAFF. The CDR3 region has the DNA TGCGCCAGCAGCTTAGGAAGCAGGGGGCCGCACACTGAAGCTTTCTTT.

The chain couples TRBV5-1 to TRBJ2-7; TRBD2 matches at 7 bases. Unmatched junction bases numbered 9, after V lost 6 bases and J lost 0 bases. Germline assignment: CDR1 SGHRS and CDR2 YFSETQ. The CDR3 consists of 15 residues. In nucleotides, the CDR3 is TGCGCCAGCAATCCAGGGACTATAAACTCCTACGAGCAGTACTTC. This translates into CASNPGTINSYEQYF. The entire variable domain, with the rest obtained from reference TRBV5-1 and TRBJ2-7, is as follows: KAGVTQTPRYLIKTRGQQVTLSCSPISGHRSVSWYQQTPGQGLQFLFEYFSETQRNKGNFPGRFSGRQFSNSRSEMNVSTLELGDSALYLCASNPGTINSYEQYFGPGTRLTVT.

The chain carries TRBV18 and TRBJ2-5, with a weak D call TRBD2 (7 bases). Per the germline V gene, CDR1 is KGHSH and CDR2 is LQKENI. V lost 6 bases, J lost 2 bases, and 16 bases lay in between. This CDR3 is 15 amino acids long. In DNA form, the CDR3 reads TGTGCCAGCTCCCCAGGGGCGGGGGAACAAGAGACCCAGTACTTC. Residues: CASSPGAGEQETQYF.

The rearrangement uses TRBV12-5 and TRBJ2-2, with TRBD1 as a possible D gene (5 bases). V lost 7 bases and J lost 5, with 17 bases in between. Germline CDR1 is LGHNT and CDR2 is FRNRAP. The CDR3 spans 15 residues. The CDR3 DNA reads as TGTGCTAGTGACCCCGGGCAGGGTGGTACCGGGGAGCTGTTTTTT. Encoded protein: CASDPGQGGTGELFF.

The V gene is TRBV5-1, the J gene TRBJ1-1, with no clear D. The CDR3 extends over 15 amino acids. Per germline, CDR1 SGHRS and CDR2 YFSETQ. Deletions cut 1 base from V and 5 bases from J, with 15 bases between. The DNA of the CDR3 is TGCGCCAGCAGCTTGTTTGGCGGCTTGTTTACTGAAGCTTTCTTT. It yields the protein CASSLFGGLFTEAFF.

The chain couples TRBV12-5 to TRBJ2-7, with a tentative D call TRBD1 (6 bases). Germline V lookup: CDR1 LGHNT, CDR2 FRNRAP. Trimming stripped 0 bases from V and 3 bases from J, with 12 bases between. This CDR3 comprises 15 residues. The CDR3 loop is CASGLVTGQIYEQYF. The DNA for the CDR3 is TGTGCTAGTGGTTTGGTAACCGGACAGATCTACGAGCAGTACTTC. The complete variable domain, with remaining parts taken from reference TRBV12-5 and TRBJ2-7, reads DARVTQTPRHKVTEMGQEVTMRCQPILGHNTVFWYRQTMMQGLELLAYFRNRAPLDDSGMPKDRFSAEMPDATLATLKIQPSEPRDSAVYFCASGLVTGQIYEQYFGPGTRLTVT.

The chain combines TRBV30 with TRBJ1-3; TRBD1 aligns across 7 bases. Germline V lookup: CDR1 GTSNPN, CDR2 SVGIG (reference sequence). V trimming: 0 bases; J trimming: 4 bases; junction bases outside the gene matches: 9. The CDR3 contains 16 residues. The CDR3 sequence: CAWSVRGAGGGNTIYF. CDR3 DNA sequence: TGTGCCTGGAGTGTACGGGGGGCAGGGGGAGGAAACACCATATATTTT.

This chain joins TRBV6-5 and TRBJ1-6; D is unresolved. Germline V gene data show CDR1 as MNHEY and CDR2 as SVGAGI. The length of the CDR3 is 15 residues. With 6 bases removed from V and 9 bases from J, the gap between germline ends came to 18 bases. CDR3 in amino acids: CASSPDGDLRSPLHF. CDR3 coding DNA: TGTGCCAGCAGCCCAGACGGGGATCTCCGTTCACCCCTCCACTTT.

J is TRBJ1-1 and V is TRBV5-1; D unclear. Trimming took off 4 bases at V and 5 bases at J, with 18 bases between the two ends. CDR3 size: 15 residues. The germline CDR1 and CDR2 sequences are SGHRS and YFSETQ. The CDR3 DNA reads as TGCGCCAGCAGCGACCCATCCGGCCTTTTGACTGAAGCTTTCTTT. Protein product: CASSDPSGLLTEAFF. Full variable domain (rest looked up from reference TRBV5-1 and TRBJ1-1): KAGVTQTPRYLIKTRGQQVTLSCSPISGHRSVSWYQQTPGQGLQFLFEYFSETQRNKGNFPGRFSGRQFSNSRSEMNVSTLELGDSALYLCASSDPSGLLTEAFFGQGTRLTVV.

V is TRBV7-3 and J is TRBJ2-5; 8 nucleotides agree with TRBD1. Per germline, CDR1 SGHTA and CDR2 FQGTGA. CDR3 size: 14 residues. V lost 5 bases, J lost 5 bases, and 7 bases stayed unmatched. The CDR3, as DNA: TGTGCCAGCAGCCCCTCAGGGGGCAGGGAGACCCAGTACTTC. Amino acid sequence: CASSPSGGRETQYF.

The V and J genes are TRBV18 and TRBJ2-1; D might be TRBD2 (6 bases). The CDR3 consists of 13 residues. Trimming cost V 5 bases and J 6 bases, with 11 bases left between them. Germline V gives CDR1 KGHSH, CDR2 LQKENI. The CDR3 DNA follows: TGTGCCAGCTCATCTGGGGGGAGCAATGAGCAGTTCTTC. Protein product: CASSSGGSNEQFF. The entire variable domain, with the rest obtained from reference TRBV18 and TRBJ2-1, is as follows: NAGVMQNPRHLVRRRGQEARLRCSPMKGHSHVYWYRQLPEEGLKFMVYLQKENIIDESGMPKERFSAEFPKEGPSILRIQQVVRGDSAAYFCASSSGGSNEQFFGPGTRLTVL.

The chain recombines TRBV18 with TRBJ1-2, with a tentative D call TRBD1 (5 bases). V was cut by 0 bases and J by 7 bases, with 18 bases left in between. This CDR3 is built from 16 residues. Germline values: CDR1 KGHSH, CDR2 LQKENI. The CDR3 is CASSPPRNPGPGGYTF. CDR3 sequence (DNA): TGTGCCAGCTCACCACCGAGGAATCCAGGGCCTGGTGGCTACACCTTC. The full variable domain, completed using reference TRBV18 and TRBJ1-2, is NAGVMQNPRHLVRRRGQEARLRCSPMKGHSHVYWYRQLPEEGLKFMVYLQKENIIDESGMPKERFSAEFPKEGPSILRIQQVVRGDSAAYFCASSPPRNPGPGGYTFGSGTRLTVV.

This chain uses TRBV12-3 or TRBV12-4 with TRBJ2-7; D is uncertain. Between the trimmed V and J ends, which lost 3 bases and 0 bases, there was a span of 6 bases. The CDR3 runs to 13 residues. The CDR3 DNA reads TGTGCCAGCAGTTTCTCGGACTCCTACGAGCAGTACTTC. Protein product: CASSFSDSYEQYF.

This rearrangement joins TRBV2 to TRBJ2-1, with TRBD2 identical over 12 bases. Trimming at V came to 0 bases and at J to 6 bases, leaving 6 bases not matched to a gene. This CDR3 has 17 residues. From germline, CDR1 is SNHLY and CDR2 FYNNEI. In DNA, the CDR3 is TGTGCCAGCAGTGAAGCGCTTCTAGCGGGGGGGGGCAATGAGCAGTTCTTC. It yields the protein CASSEALLAGGGNEQFF.

The chain joins TRBV7-9 to TRBJ1-3, with 7 bases fitting TRBD1. CDR3 length: 16 residues. V shed 5 bases and J 2 bases; nucleotides not matched to a gene: 9. CDR1 is SEHNR, CDR2 FQNEAQ, per germline (reference sequence). The CDR3 reads CASSHYADRTGNTIYF. CDR3 nucleotide sequence: TGTGCCAGCAGCCATTACGCGGACAGGACTGGAAACACCATATATTTT.

The chain uses TRBV14 and TRBJ1-6; no definite D call. Germline-derived CDR1 and CDR2 are SGHDN and FVKESK. The CDR3 is 14 residues long. V was shortened by 2 bases and J by 12 bases, with 14 bases between the two germline ends. CDR3 protein: CASSQRASVVPLHF. The CDR3 nucleotides are TGTGCCAGCAGCCAAAGGGCCTCAGTAGTACCCCTCCACTTT.

The J gene is TRBJ1-1, the V gene TRBV6-2 or TRBV6-3; D call uncertain. CDR3 size: 12 residues. The germline V gene encodes CDR1 MNHEY and CDR2 SVGEGT. Trimming left V 6 bases short and J 4 bases short, with 9 bases between. The CDR3 spells CASSPFGTEAFF. CDR3 sequence (DNA): TGTGCCAGCAGCCCTTTTGGCACTGAAGCTTTCTTT.

V usage is TRBV7-9 and J usage is TRBJ2-3; tentative D call: TRBD2 (6 bases). Trimming cost V 4 bases and J 8 bases, with 13 bases left between them. Germline V gene sequence: CDR1 SEHNR, CDR2 FQNEAQ (reference sequence). CDR3 length: 13 amino acids. CDR3 loop: CASSSPVGGTQYF. The CDR3 bases are TGTGCCAGCAGCTCCCCTGTGGGGGGTACGCAGTATTTT.

The gene calls are TRBV6-5 and TRBJ1-1; D unclear. Germline values: CDR1 MNHEY, CDR2 SVGAGI. The CDR3 length is 14 residues. V was cut by 3 bases and J by 0 bases, with 8 bases left in between. The CDR3 nucleotides read TGTGCCAGCAGTTATGATCAGGTGAACACTGAAGCTTTCTTT. Encoded protein: CASSYDQVNTEAFF.

V gene TRBV7-2 combines with J gene TRBJ2-3; 8 bases align to TRBD2. CDR3 size: 14 residues. The V gene's germline CDR1 is SGHTA and CDR2 FQGNSA. The ends lost 3 bases at V and 5 bases at J; junction bases unmatched: 4. CDR3 bases: TGTGCCAGCAGCTTCGGGGGGGCGAAAGATACGCAGTATTTT. Translated, it gives CASSFGGAKDTQYF.

The chain combines TRBV19 with TRBJ2-2; tentative D call: TRBD2 (6 bases). V lost 2 bases and J 6 bases, leaving 7 bases between the germline ends. Germline CDR1 reads LNHDA; CDR2 reads SQIVND (reference sequence). The length of the CDR3 is 13 residues. The CDR3 region has the DNA TGTGCCAGTAGTATAAAGCGGGCCGGGGAGCTGTTTTTT. Translated: CASSIKRAGELFF.

V gene TRBV7-9 combines with J gene TRBJ2-1; D not certain. V dropped 2 bases and J dropped 0 bases, with 11 bases sitting between them. The germline gives CDR1 SEHNR, CDR2 FQNEAQ (reference sequence). This CDR3 is built from 16 residues. CDR3 in amino acids: CASSLLGSSSYNEQFF. The CDR3 DNA is TGTGCCAGCAGCTTACTGGGCTCTAGCTCCTACAATGAGCAGTTCTTC.

The chain couples TRBV6-5 to TRBJ1-3, with no clear D. Trimming shortened V by 7 bases and J by 0 bases, and 13 bases separated the two germline ends. CDR1 is MNHEY and CDR2 is SVGAGI in the germline V gene. The CDR3 extends over 15 amino acids. The CDR3 nucleotides are TGTGCCAGCAACCCTCTACCAGGCTCTGGAAACACCATATATTTT. The encoded protein is CASNPLPGSGNTIYF.

The genes are TRBV5-6 and TRBJ1-5; D is undetermined. The CDR3 totals 15 residues. Germline V gene data show CDR1 as SGHDT and CDR2 as YYEEEE. Trimming removed 1 base at V and 2 bases at J, with 10 bases between. In DNA form, the CDR3 reads TGTGCCAGCAGCTTGCAGGTAATAGGCAATCAGCCCCAGCATTTT. Encoded protein: CASSLQVIGNQPQHF.

The rearrangement uses TRBV30 and TRBJ1-6; the D gene is possibly TRBD1 (6 bases). Trimming removed 2 bases at V and 8 bases at J, with 7 bases between. Germline V gene lookup returns CDR1 GTSNPN and CDR2 SVGIG (reference sequence). The CDR3 is 12 residues long. The CDR3 protein is CAWSRGDSPLHF. In DNA, the CDR3 is TGTGCCTGGAGTAGGGGGGATTCACCCCTCCACTTT.

V usage is TRBV9 and J usage is TRBJ1-2, with TRBD1 identical over 8 bases. V lost 3 bases and J lost 4; bases outside the gene matches: 8. CDR1 is SGDLS, CDR2 YYNGEE, per germline. This CDR3 spans 15 amino acids. The CDR3 DNA is TGTGCCAGCAGCGGACAGGGGCTTCCTTTCTATGGCTACACCTTC. Protein: CASSGQGLPFYGYTF.

The chain recombines TRBV19 with TRBJ1-5; D is possibly TRBD1 (5 bases). The V gene's germline CDR1 is LNHDA and CDR2 SQIVND (reference sequence). The CDR3 consists of 15 residues. The germline V and J ends were trimmed by 4 bases and 2 bases, with 12 bases remaining between them. Here the CDR3 DNA reads TGTGCCAGTAGTAACTACAGGTGGGGCAATCAGCCCCAGCATTTT. Translated, it gives CASSNYRWGNQPQHF.

The chain recombines TRBV30 with TRBJ1-5; no reliable D call. Per germline, CDR1 GTSNPN and CDR2 SVGIG (reference sequence). The CDR3 has 15 amino acids. With 0 bases removed from V and 0 bases from J, the gap between germline ends came to 9 bases. The CDR3 DNA follows: TGTGCCTGGAGTGTACGGGATAGTAGCAATCAGCCCCAGCATTTT. This codes for CAWSVRDSSNQPQHF.

The V gene is TRBV10-3, the J gene TRBJ2-7, with D unresolved. Germline CDR1 and CDR2: ENHRY and SYGVKD. The CDR3 contains 14 residues. The V end was cut by 3 bases, the J end by 3 bases, with 12 bases between. The CDR3 bases are TGTGCCATCAGTGACTCTTCCGCCCACTACGAGCAGTACTTC. It specifies CAISDSSAHYEQYF.